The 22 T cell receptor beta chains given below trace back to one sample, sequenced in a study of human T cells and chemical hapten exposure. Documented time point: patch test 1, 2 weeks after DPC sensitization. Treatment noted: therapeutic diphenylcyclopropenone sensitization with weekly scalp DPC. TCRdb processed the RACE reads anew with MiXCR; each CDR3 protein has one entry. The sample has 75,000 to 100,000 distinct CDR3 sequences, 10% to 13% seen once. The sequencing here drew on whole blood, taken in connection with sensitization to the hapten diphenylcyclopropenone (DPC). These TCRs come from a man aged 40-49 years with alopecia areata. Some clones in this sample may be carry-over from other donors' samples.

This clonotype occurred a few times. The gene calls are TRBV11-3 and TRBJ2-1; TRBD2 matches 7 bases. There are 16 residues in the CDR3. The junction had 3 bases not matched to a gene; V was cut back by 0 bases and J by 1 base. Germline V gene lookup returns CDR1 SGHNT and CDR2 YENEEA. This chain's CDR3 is CASSLEAGVSYNEQFF. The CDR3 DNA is TGTGCCAGCAGCTTAGAGGCGGGAGTATCCTACAATGAGCAGTTCTTC.

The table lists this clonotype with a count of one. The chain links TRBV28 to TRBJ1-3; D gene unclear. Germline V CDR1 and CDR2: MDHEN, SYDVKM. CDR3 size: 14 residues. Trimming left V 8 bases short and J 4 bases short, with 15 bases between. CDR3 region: CASELGYTGNTIYF. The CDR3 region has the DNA TGTGCCAGCGAGTTGGGGTACACCGGAAACACCATATATTTT.

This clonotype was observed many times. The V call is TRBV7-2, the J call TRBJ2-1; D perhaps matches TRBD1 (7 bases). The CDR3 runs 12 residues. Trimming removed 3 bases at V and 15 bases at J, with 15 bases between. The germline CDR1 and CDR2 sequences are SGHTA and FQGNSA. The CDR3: CASSLMDRRVFF. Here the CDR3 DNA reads TGTGCCAGCAGCTTGATGGACAGGAGGGTGTTCTTC.

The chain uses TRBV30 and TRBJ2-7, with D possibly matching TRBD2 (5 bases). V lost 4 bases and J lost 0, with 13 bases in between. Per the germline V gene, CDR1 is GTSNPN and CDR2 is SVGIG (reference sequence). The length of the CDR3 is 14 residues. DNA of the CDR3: TGTGCCTGGACGCCAGGTCGGGACTCCTACGAGCAGTACTTC. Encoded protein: CAWTPGRDSYEQYF.

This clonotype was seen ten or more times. The CDR3 loop is CAISDQPGGSPLHF. Here the CDR3 DNA reads TGTGCCATCAGTGACCAACCAGGGGGTTCACCCCTCCACTTT. The chain joins TRBV10-3 to TRBJ1-6; 7 nucleotides agree with TRBD1. Germline V gene sequence: CDR1 ENHRY, CDR2 SYGVKD. V shed 3 bases and J 9 bases; nucleotides not matched to a gene: 5. CDR3 length: 14 residues.

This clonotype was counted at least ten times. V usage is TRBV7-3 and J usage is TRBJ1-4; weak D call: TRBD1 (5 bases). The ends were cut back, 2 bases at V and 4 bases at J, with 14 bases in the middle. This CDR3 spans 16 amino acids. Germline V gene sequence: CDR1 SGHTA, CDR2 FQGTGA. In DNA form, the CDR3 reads TGTGCCAGCAGCTTACTGTTGACAGATGATAATGAAAAACTGTTTTTT. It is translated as CASSLLLTDDNEKLFF.

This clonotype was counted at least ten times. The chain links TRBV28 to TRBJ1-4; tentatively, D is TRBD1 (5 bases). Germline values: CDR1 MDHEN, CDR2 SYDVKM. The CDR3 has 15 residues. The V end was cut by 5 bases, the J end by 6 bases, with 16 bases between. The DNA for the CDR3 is TGTGCCAGCAGTCTCATCTTGGGGGGAGATGAAAAACTGTTTTTT. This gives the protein CASSLILGGDEKLFF. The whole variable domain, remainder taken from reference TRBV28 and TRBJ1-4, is DVKVTQSSRYLVKRTGEKVFLECVQDMDHENMFWYRQDPGLGLRLIYFSYDVKMKEKGDIPEGYSVSREKKERFSLILESASTNQTSMYLCASSLILGGDEKLFFGSGTQLSVL.

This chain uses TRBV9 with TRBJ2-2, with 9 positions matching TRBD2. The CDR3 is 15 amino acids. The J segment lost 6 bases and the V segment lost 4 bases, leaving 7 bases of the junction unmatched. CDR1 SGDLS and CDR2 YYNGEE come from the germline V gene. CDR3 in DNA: TGTGCCAGCAGCCCCGGCGGGAGGGCTGCCGGGGAGCTGTTTTTT. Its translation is CASSPGGRAAGELFF.

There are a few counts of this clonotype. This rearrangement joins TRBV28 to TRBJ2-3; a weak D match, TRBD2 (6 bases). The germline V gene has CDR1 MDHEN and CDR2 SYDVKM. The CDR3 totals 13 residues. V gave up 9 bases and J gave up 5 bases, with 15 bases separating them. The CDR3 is CASERVTQDTQYF. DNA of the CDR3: TGTGCCAGTGAGCGGGTAACACAAGATACGCAGTATTTT. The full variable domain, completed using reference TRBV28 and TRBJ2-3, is DVKVTQSSRYLVKRTGEKVFLECVQDMDHENMFWYRQDPGLGLRLIYFSYDVKMKEKGDIPEGYSVSREKKERFSLILESASTNQTSMYLCASERVTQDTQYFGPGTRLTVL.

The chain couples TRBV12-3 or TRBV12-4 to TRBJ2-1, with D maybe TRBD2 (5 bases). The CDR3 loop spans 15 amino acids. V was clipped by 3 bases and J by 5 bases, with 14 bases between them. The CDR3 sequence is CASSFGLLRDNEQFF. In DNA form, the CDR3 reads TGTGCCAGCAGTTTTGGACTTCTGAGAGACAATGAGCAGTTCTTC.

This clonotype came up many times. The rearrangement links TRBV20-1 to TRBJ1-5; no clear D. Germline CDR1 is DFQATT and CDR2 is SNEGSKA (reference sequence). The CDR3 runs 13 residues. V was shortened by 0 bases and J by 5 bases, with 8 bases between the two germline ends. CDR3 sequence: CSARDPTDQPQHF. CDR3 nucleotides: TGCAGTGCTAGAGACCCCACCGATCAGCCCCAGCATTTT.

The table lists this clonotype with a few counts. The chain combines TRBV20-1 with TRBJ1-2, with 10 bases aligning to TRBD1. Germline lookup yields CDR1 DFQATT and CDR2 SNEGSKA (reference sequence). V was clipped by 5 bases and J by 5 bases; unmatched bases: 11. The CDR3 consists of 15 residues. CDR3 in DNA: TGCAGTGCTTCCCCGGGACAGGGGAAGATTTATGGCTACACCTTC. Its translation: CSASPGQGKIYGYTF.

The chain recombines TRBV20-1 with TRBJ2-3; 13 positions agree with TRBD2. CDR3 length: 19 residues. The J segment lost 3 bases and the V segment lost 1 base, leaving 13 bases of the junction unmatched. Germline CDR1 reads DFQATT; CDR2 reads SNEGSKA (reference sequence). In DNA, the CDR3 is TGCAGTGCTAGAGGGACTAGCGGGAGTAGAGTATTCGATACAGATACGCAGTATTTT. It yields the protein CSARGTSGSRVFDTDTQYF.

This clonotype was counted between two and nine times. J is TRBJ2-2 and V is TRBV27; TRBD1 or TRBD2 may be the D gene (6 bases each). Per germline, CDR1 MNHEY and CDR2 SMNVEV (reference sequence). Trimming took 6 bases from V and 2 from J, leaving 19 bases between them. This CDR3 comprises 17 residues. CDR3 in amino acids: CASRPPYGGPNTGELFF. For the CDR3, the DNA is TGTGCCAGCAGGCCACCCTATGGGGGGCCAAACACCGGGGAGCTGTTTTTT.

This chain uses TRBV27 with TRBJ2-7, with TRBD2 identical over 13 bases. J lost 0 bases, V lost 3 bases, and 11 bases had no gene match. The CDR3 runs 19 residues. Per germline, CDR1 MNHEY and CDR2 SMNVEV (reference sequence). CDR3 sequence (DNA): TGTGCCAGCAGTTTGTCTGCGACTAGCGGGAGGCCCAGCTCCTACGAGCAGTACTTC. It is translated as CASSLSATSGRPSSYEQYF.

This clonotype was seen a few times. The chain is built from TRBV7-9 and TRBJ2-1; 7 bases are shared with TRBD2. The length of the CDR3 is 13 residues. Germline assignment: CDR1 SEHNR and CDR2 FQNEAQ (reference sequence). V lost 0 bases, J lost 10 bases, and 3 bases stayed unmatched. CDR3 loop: CASSLAGGQEQFF. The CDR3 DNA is TGTGCCAGCAGCTTAGCGGGAGGGCAAGAGCAGTTCTTC.

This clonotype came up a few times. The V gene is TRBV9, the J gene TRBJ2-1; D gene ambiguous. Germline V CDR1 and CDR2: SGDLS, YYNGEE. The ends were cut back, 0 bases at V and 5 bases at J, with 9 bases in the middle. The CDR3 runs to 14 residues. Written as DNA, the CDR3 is TGTGCCAGCAGCGTAGCCACTGGTAACAATGAGCAGTTCTTC. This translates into CASSVATGNNEQFF. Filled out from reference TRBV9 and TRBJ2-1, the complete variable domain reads DSGVTQTPKHLITATGQRVTLRCSPRSGDLSVYWYQQSLDQGLQFLIQYYNGEERAKGNILERFSAQQFPDLHSELNLSSLELGDSALYFCASSVATGNNEQFFGPGTRLTVL.

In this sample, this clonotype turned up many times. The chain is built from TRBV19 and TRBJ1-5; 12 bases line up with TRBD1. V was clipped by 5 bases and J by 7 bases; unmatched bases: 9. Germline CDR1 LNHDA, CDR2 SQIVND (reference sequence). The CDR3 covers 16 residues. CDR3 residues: CASSDPGQGADQPQHF. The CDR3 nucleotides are TGTGCCAGTAGTGATCCGGGACAGGGGGCGGACCAGCCCCAGCATTTT.

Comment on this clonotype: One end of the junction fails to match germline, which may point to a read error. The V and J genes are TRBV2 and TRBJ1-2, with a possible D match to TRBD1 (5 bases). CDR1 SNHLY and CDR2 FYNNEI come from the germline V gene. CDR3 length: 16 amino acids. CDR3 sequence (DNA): TGTGCCAGCAGTGCCCGAACGCCCGGGACGAGGGTAGGCTTCACCTTC. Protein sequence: CASSARTPGTRVGFTF.

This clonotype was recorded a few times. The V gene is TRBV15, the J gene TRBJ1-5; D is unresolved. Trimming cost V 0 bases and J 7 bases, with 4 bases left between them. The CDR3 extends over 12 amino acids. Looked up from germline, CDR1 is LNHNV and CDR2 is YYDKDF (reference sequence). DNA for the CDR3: TGTGCCACCAGCAGAGATCAACAGCCCCAGCATTTT. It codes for CATSRDQQPQHF.

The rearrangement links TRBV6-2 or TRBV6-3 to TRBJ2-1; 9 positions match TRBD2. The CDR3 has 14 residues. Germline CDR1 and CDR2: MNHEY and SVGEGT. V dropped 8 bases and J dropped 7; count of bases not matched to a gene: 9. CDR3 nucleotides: TGTGCCAGCTCTTTCACTAGCGGGCCTAATGAGCAGTTCTTC. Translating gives CASSFTSGPNEQFF.

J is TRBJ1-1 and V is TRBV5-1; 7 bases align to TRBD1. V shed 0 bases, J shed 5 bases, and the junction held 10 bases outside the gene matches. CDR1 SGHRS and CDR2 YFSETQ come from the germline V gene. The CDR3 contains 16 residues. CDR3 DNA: TGCGCCAGCAGCTTGGGAGGTGGCAGGGGGGGGACTGAAGCTTTCTTT. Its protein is CASSLGGGRGGTEAFF.